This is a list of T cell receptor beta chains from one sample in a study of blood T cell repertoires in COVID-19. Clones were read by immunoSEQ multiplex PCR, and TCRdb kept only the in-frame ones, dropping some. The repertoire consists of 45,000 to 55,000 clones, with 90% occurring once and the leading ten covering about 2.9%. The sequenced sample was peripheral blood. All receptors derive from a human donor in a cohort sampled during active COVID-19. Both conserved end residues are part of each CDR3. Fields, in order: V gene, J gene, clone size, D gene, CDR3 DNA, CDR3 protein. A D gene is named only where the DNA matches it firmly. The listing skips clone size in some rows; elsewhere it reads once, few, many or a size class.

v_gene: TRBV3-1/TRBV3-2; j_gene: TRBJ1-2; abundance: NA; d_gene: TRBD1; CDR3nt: TGTGCCAGCAGCCAAGTAGGGGGCGTCCTCGCAAACTATGGCTACACCTTC; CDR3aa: CASSQVGGVLANYGYTF
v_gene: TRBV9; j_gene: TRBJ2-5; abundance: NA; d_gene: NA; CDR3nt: TGTGCCAGCAGCGTTTCCGAACTAGCAGAAGAGACCCAGTACTTC; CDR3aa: CASSVSELAEETQYF
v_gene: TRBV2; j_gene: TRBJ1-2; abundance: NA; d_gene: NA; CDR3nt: TGTGCCAGCAGCGGGATATCGGAGAGCTATGGCTACACCTTC; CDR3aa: CASSGISESYGYTF
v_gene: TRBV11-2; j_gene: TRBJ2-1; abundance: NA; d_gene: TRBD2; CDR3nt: TGTGCCAGCAGCCCTAGGCGGCTAGCGGGGCTTAGCTCCTACAATGAGCAGTTCTTC; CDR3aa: CASSPRRLAGLSSYNEQFF
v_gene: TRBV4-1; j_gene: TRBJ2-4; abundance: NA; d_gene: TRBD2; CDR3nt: TGCGCCAGCAGCCAAGATCGACCGACTAGCGGGAGTGACATTCAGTACTTC; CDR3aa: CASSQDRPTSGSDIQYF
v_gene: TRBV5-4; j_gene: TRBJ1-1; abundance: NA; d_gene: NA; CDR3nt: TGTGCCAGCAGCGGAGCAGGGTCATGGACTGAAGCTTTCTTT; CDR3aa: CASSGAGSWTEAFF
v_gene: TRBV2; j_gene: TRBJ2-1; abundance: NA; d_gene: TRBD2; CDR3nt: TGTGCCAGCACTAAGCGGGAGGGTTCGACCTACAATGAGCAGTTCTTC; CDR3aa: CASTKREGSTYNEQFF
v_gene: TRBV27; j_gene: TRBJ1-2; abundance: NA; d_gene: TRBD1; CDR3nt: TGTGCCAGCAGTTTATACAGGGGGGACTATGGCTACACCTTC; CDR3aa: CASSLYRGDYGYTF
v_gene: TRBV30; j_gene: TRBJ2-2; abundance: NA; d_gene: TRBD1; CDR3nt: TGTGCCTGGGACGAGGGGGCCTTGAACACCGGGGAGCTGTTTTTT; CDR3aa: CAWDEGALNTGELFF
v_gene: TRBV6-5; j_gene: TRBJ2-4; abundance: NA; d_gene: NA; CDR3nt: TGTGCCAGCAGTTACTCTCCCGCCGGGGCCAAAAACATTCAGTACTTC; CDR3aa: CASSYSPAGAKNIQYF
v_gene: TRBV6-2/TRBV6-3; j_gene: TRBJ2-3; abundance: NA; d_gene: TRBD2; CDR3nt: TGTGCCAGCAGTCCCTCGGGACTAGCGTTCTCCGATACGCAGTATTTT; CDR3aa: CASSPSGLAFSDTQYF
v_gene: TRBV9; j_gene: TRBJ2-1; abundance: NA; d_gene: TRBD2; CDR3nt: TGTGCCAGCAGCACTAGCGGGAGTACTAATGAGCAGTTCTTC; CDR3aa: CASSTSGSTNEQFF
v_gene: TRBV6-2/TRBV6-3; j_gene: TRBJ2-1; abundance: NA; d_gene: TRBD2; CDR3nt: TGTGCCAGCAGCCTCGGAGTGGGGCTAGCGGGAGGGCCGAGGGGTAATGAGCAGTTCTTC; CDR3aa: CASSLGVGLAGGPRGNEQFF
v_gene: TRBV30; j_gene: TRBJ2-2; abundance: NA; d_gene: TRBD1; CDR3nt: TGTGCCTTCAAAATCCGGGACAGGGGGCGGTTCGCGAACACCGGGGAGCTGTTTTTT; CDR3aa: CAFKIRDRGRFANTGELFF
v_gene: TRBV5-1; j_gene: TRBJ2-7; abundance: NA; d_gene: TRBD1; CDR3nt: TGCGCCAGCAGCTGGGGGACAGGGGTTACCTACGAGCAGTACTTC; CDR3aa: CASSWGTGVTYEQYF
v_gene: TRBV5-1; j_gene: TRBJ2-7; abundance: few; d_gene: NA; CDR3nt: TGCGCCAGCAGCCACACAGGGTCCGAGCAGTACTTC; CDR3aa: CASSHTGSEQYF
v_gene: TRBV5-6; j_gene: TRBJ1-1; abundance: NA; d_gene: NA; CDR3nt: TGTGCCAGCAGCCCCCCAACAGGGCGCACTGAAGCTTTCTTT; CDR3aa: CASSPPTGRTEAFF
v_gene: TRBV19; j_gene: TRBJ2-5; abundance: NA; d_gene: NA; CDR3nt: TGTGCCAGTAGTGAAGGGGCCGGTGAGACCCAGTACTTC; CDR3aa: CASSEGAGETQYF
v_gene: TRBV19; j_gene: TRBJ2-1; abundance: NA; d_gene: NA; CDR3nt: TGTGCCAGTAGTAAGTCGGCCGGGAGCAATGAGCAGTTCTTC; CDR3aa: CASSKSAGSNEQFF
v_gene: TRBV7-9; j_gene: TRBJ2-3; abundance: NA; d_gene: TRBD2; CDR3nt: TGTGCCAGCAGCTTACCGCCCCGACTAGCGGGAGTTAGAGATACGCAGTATTTT; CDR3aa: CASSLPPRLAGVRDTQYF
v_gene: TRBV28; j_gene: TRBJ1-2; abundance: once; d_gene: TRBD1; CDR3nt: TGTGCCAGCAGTTTGGAACAGGGGGCTATACCGCTCGGCTACACCTTC; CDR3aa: CASSLEQGAIPLGYTF
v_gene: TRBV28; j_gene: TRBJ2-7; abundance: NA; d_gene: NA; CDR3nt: TGTGCCAGCAGGTCCGTCTCCTACGAGCAGTACTTC; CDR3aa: CASRSVSYEQYF
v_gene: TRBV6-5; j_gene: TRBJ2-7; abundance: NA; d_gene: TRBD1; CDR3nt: TGTGCCAGCAGGCCTCGGGGACAGGGTCCCTACGAGCAGTACTTC; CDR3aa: CASRPRGQGPYEQYF
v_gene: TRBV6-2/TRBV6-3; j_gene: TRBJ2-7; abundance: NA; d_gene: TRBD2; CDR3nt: TGTGCCAGCAGTGACCAGCGGGGCCCCTACGAGCAGTACTTC; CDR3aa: CASSDQRGPYEQYF
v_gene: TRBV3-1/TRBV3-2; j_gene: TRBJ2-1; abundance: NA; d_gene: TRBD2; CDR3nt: TGTGCCAGCAGCCAAGGGCGACTAGCGGGAGAAGGGTCGTACAATGAGCAGTTCTTC; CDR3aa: CASSQGRLAGEGSYNEQFF
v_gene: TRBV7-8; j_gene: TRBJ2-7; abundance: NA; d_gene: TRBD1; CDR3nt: TGTGCCAGCAGCCGAGGGACAGGGTACCACGAGCAGTACTTC; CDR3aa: CASSRGTGYHEQYF
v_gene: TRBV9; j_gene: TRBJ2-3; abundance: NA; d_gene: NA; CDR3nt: TGTGCCAGCAGCGTAGCTGGGGCACTAAGTACTAGCACAGATACGCAGTATTTT; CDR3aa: CASSVAGALSTSTDTQYF
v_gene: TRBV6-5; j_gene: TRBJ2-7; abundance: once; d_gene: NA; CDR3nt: TGTGCCAGCAGATCCTTTGACAGTTTCCCCTACGAGCAGTACTTC; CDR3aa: CASRSFDSFPYEQYF
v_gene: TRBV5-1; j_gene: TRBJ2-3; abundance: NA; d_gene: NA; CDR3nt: TGCGCCAGCAGCTTGGTTGTCATAGATACGCAGTATTTT; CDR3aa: CASSLVVIDTQYF
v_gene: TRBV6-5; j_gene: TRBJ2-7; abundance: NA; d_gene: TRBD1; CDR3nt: TGTGCCAGCAGACGAAAGGGGACAGGGGTCTACGAGCAGTACTTC; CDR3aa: CASRRKGTGVYEQYF
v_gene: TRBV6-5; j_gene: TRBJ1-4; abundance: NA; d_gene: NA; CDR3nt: TGTGCCAGCAGTTCGACAGGATCAACTAATGAAAAACTGTTTTTT; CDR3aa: CASSSTGSTNEKLFF
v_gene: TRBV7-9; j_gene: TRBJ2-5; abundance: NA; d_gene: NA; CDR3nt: TGTGCCAGCAGCCCCAAAGAGACCCAGTACTTC; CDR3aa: CASSPKETQYF
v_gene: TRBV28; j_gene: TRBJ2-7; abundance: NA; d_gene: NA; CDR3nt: TGTGCCAGCACCCGAGGGGGGAGGGACGAGCAGTACTTC; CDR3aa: CASTRGGRDEQYF
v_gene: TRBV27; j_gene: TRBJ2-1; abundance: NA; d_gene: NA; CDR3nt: TGTGCCAGCAGTCCCCCGGCGGCCTTCAATGAGCAGTTCTTC; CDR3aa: CASSPPAAFNEQFF
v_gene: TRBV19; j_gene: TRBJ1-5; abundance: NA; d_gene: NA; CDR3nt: TGTGCCAGTACCATTACGGAGTATAGCAATCAGCCCCAGCATTTT; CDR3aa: CASTITEYSNQPQHF
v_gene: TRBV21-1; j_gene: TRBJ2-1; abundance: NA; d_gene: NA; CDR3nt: TGTGCCAGGGCCGCCGGACAGGGCCCTTACAATGAGCAGTTCTTC; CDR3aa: CARAAGQGPYNEQFF